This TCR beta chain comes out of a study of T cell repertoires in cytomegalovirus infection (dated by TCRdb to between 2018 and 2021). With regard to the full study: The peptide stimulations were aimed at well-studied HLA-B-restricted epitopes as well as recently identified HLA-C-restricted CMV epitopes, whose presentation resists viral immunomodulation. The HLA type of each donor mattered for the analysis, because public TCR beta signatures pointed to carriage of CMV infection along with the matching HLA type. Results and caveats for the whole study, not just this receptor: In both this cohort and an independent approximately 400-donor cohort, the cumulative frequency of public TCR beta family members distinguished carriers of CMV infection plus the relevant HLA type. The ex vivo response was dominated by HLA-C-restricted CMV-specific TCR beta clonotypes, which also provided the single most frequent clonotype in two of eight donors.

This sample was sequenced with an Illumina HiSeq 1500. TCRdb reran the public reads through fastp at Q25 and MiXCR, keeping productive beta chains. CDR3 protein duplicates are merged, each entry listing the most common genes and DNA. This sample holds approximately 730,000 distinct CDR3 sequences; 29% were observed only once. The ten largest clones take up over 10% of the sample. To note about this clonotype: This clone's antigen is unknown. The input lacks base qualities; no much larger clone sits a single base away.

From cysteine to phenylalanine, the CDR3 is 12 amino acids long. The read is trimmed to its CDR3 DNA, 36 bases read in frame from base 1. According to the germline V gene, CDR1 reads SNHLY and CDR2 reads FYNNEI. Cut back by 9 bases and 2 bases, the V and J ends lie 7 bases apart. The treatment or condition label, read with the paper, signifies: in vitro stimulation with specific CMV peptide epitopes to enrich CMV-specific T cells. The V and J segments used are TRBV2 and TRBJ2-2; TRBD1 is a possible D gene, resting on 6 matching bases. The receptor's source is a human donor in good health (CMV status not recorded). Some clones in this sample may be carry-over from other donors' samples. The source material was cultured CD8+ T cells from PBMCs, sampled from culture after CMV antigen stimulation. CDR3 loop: CARDSNTGELFF. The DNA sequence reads TGTGCCAGGGACAGTAACACCGGGGAGCTGTTTTTT.